These 8 T cell receptor beta chains were all obtained from the same sample, sequenced in a study of shared clonotypes between healthy human individuals. Profiling relied on immunoSEQ multiplex PCR, and the TCRdb table lists in-frame clones only, not all of them. The repertoire consists of 2 million to 2.5 million clones, with 90% to 95% occurring once and the leading ten covering approximately 0.13%. The sample consisted of naive CD4+ T cells sorted from blood. As for subset: CD45RA+ positively selected. The receptors were gathered from a man younger than 35 in good health.

The rearrangement uses TRBV10-3 and TRBJ1-5; D may be TRBD1 (6 bases). V was shortened by 3 bases and J by 7 bases, with 13 bases between the two germline ends. CDR3 length: 14 residues. CDR1 and CDR2 from the germline V gene are ENHRY and SYGVKD. CDR3 in DNA: TGTGCCATCAGTGAAGGGGGGACCAGCCAGCCCCAGCATTTT. Translating it yields CAISEGGTSQPQHF.

The chain has TRBV5-6 and TRBJ2-3, with a weak D call TRBD2 (6 bases). V gave up 2 bases and J gave up 1 base, with 8 bases separating them. Germline V lookup: CDR1 SGHDT, CDR2 YYEEEE. This CDR3 has 14 residues. The CDR3 DNA reads TGTGCCAGCAGCTTTTCGGGGGGCACAGATACGCAGTATTTT. This translates into CASSFSGGTDTQYF. Based on the CDR3 plus reference TRBV5-6 and TRBJ2-3, the full variable domain is DAGVTQSPTHLIKTRGQQVTLRCSPKSGHDTVSWYQQALGQGPQFIFQYYEEEERQRGNFPDRFSGHQFPNYSSELNVNALLLGDSALYLCASSFSGGTDTQYFGPGTRLTVL.

CDR3 sequence reads: CASSLDTTYGYTF. CDR3 DNA: TGTGCCAGCAGCTTGGACACGACCTATGGCTACACCTTC. The chain is built from TRBV9 and TRBJ1-2, with a possible D match to TRBD1 (5 bases). The germline CDR1 and CDR2 sequences are SGDLS and YYNGEE. CDR3 length: 13 residues. The V and J ends lost 4 bases and 4 bases respectively, with 11 bases between them.

The chain combines TRBV5-1 with TRBJ1-5; D is unclear. The V end was cut by 2 bases, the J end by 4 bases, with 19 bases between. There are 17 residues in the CDR3. Germline lookup yields CDR1 SGHRS and CDR2 YFSETQ. The CDR3 spells CASSFPLGSANNQPQHF. CDR3 coding DNA: TGCGCCAGCAGCTTCCCGTTAGGCAGCGCAAATAATCAGCCCCAGCATTTT. Full variable domain (remainder filled in from reference TRBV5-1 and TRBJ1-5): KAGVTQTPRYLIKTRGQQVTLSCSPISGHRSVSWYQQTPGQGLQFLFEYFSETQRNKGNFPGRFSGRQFSNSRSEMNVSTLELGDSALYLCASSFPLGSANNQPQHFGDGTRLSIL.

The chain is built from TRBV29-1 and TRBJ1-4; 7 nucleotides agree with TRBD1. The CDR3 totals 15 residues. Trimming at V came to 7 bases and at J to 0 bases, leaving 8 bases not matched to a gene. Germline-derived CDR1 and CDR2 are SQVTM and ANQGSEA. The CDR3 reads CSARQGPSTNEKLFF. The CDR3 DNA follows: TGCAGCGCACGACAGGGTCCCTCAACTAATGAAAAACTGTTTTTT.

Comments on this clone: The same CDR3 can be traced to other DNA sequences in this sample. The chain employs TRBV4-3 and TRBJ2-4, with D possibly matching TRBD2 (6 bases). Trimming took off 0 bases at V and 7 bases at J, with 7 bases between the two ends. The CDR3 totals 13 residues. Germline V CDR1 and CDR2: LGHNA, YSLEER. CDR3 DNA sequence: TGCGCCAGCAGCCAAGATCGGGGGAACATTCAGTACTTC. Its translation is CASSQDRGNIQYF.

The chain has TRBV30 and TRBJ1-2, with unresolved D. Germline-derived CDR1 and CDR2 are GTSNPN and SVGIG (reference sequence). The ends were cut back, 5 bases at V and 2 bases at J, with 21 bases in the middle. The CDR3 loop spans 16 amino acids. CDR3 coding DNA: TGTGCCTGGGAAGAGAAGGCCCTAAGCAGGAACTATGGCTACACCTTC. Amino acids: CAWEEKALSRNYGYTF.

The chain joins TRBV6-1 to TRBJ1-1; no firm D call. The V end lost 7 bases, the J end lost 0 bases, and 6 bases lay between the germline ends. Germline lookup yields CDR1 MNHNS and CDR2 SASEGT. The CDR3 runs to 12 residues. CDR3 coding DNA: TGTGCCAGCAAATACATGAACACTGAAGCTTTCTTT. Its protein product is CASKYMNTEAFF.